The rows below give T cell receptor beta chains drawn from one sample of a study of blood T cell repertoires in COVID-19. TCRdb's copy holds only in-frame clones and misses some; the assay was immunoSEQ multiplex PCR. The sample contains hundreds of thousands of clones, about 83% of which appear only once. The sequenced sample consisted of peripheral blood. Receptors originate from a woman aged 50 to 65 who had recovered from COVID-19. Each CDR3 is given with its conserved first and last residue. The order of the fields is J gene, V gene, clone size, CDR3 protein. Clone size is given for some rows only: seen once, a few or many times, or a class if the clone is expanded.

TRBJ2-7 TRBV3-1/TRBV3-2 . CASSQFWGGMSNEQYF
TRBJ2-7 TRBV27 . CASSPAGANEQYF
TRBJ2-5 TRBV15 once CATSRHVQETQYF
TRBJ2-6 TRBV4-3 once CASSRDAGASGANVLTF
TRBJ2-3 TRBV6-2/TRBV6-3 . CASSYIGNTQYF
TRBJ2-1 TRBV19 once CASSYQTENNEQFF
TRBJ2-7 TRBV12-3/TRBV12-4 . CASSTQQGYEQYF
TRBJ2-7 TRBV7-2 . CASSLAGDRAYEQYF
TRBJ1-4 TRBV6-5 few CASSLRQGGEKLFF
TRBJ1-2 TRBV5-1 . CASSLGRTGTNYGYTF
TRBJ1-2 TRBV12-3/TRBV12-4 . CASSSTGYGYTF
TRBJ1-2 TRBV5-5 . CASSLGQAFYGYTF
TRBJ1-4 TRBV27 few CASSFRTNEKLFF
TRBJ2-1 TRBV27 . CASTRPGVSNEQFF
TRBJ2-7 TRBV5-5 once CASSFILAGVNTYEQYF
TRBJ1-2 TRBV2 . CASSSDLGIKYGYTF
TRBJ2-1 TRBV3-1/TRBV3-2 . CASSPRDNEQFF